What follows describes a single T cell receptor beta chain. This entry belongs to a study of blood T cell repertoires in COVID-19. Study context: Both acute and convalescent COVID-19 samples were obtained from the United States, Italy and Spain. T cells, B-cell-depleted T cells, or PBMCs supplied cDNA or gDNA.

V lost 4 bases, J lost 4 bases, and 11 bases lay in between. Germline V gene data show CDR1 as MGHRA and CDR2 as YSYEKL. The CDR3 runs to 14 residues. The assay was immunoSEQ multiplex PCR, and TCRdb's table has in-frame clones only and misses some. This table holds around 160,000 clones, roughly 90% found once. This chain uses TRBV4-1 with TRBJ1-5; D is ambiguous. The source of this sequence is a man between 60 and 75 years old with active or convalescent COVID-19. Input material: peripheral blood. CDR3 in amino acids: CASSPPTRNQPQHF. Written as DNA, the CDR3 is TGCGCCAGCAGCCCACCGACACGGAATCAGCCCCAGCATTTT.